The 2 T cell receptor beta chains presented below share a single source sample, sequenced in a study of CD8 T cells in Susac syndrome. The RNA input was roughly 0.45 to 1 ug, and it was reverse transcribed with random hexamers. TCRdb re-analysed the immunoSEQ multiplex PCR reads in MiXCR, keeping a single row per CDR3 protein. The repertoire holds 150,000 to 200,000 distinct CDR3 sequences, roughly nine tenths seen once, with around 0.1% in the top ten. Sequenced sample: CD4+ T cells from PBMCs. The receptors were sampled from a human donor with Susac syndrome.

The CDR3 loop reads CASRRVPGAAFF. In DNA form, the CDR3 reads TGTGCCAGCAGAAGGGTGCCCGGAGCAGCTTTCTTT. The V call is TRBV25-1, the J call TRBJ1-1; D not resolved. The CDR3 runs to 12 residues. The ends were cut back, 6 bases at V and 10 bases at J, with 15 bases in the middle. Per germline, CDR1 MGHDK and CDR2 SYGVNS.

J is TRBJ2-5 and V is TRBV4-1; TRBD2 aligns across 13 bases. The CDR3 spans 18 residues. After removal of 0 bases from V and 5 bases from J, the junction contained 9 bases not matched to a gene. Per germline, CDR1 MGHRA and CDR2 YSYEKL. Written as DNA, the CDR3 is TGCGCCAGCAGCCAAGATGGGACTAGCGGGAATCTAGTGGAGACCCAGTACTTC. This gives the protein CASSQDGTSGNLVETQYF.